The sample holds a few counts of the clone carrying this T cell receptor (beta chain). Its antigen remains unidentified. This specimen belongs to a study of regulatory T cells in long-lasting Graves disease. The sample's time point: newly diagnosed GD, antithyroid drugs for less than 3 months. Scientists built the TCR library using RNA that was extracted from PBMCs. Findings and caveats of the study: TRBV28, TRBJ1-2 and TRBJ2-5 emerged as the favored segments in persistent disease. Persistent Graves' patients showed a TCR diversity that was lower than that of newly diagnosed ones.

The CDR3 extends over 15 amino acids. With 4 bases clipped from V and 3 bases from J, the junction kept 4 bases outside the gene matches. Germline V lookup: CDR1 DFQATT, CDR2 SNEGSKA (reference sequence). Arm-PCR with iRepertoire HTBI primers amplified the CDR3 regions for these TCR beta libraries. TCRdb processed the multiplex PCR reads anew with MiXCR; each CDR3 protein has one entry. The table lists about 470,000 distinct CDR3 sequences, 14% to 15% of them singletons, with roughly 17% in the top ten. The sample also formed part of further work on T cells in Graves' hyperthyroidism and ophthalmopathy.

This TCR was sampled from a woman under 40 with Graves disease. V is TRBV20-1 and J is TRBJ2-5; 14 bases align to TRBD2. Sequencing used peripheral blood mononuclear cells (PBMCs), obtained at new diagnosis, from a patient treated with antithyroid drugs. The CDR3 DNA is TGCAGTGCTACTAGACTAGCGGGGGGGGAAGAGACCCAGTACTTC. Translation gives CSATRLAGGEETQYF.